This TCR beta chain appears in the sequencing data of a study of cytomegalovirus exposure and HLA in healthy donors. The study, taken as a whole, reports: For most TCR sequences rarity was the rule, although some public TCRs occurred in many donors. Reports indicated that the classifier achieved high specificity and sensitivity in diagnosing cytomegalovirus status.

With respect to this clone: Its antigen is still unknown.

Clones were read by immunoSEQ multiplex PCR, and TCRdb kept only the in-frame ones, dropping some. This table holds roughly 120,000 clones, about 85% found once. The sequence came from a man aged 18-30 years in good health and CMV-seropositive. Sequenced: PBMCs.

The CDR3 region has the DNA TGTGCCAGCAGCTACACGGGAATTAATAATGAAAAACTGTTTTTT. This sequence encodes CASSYTGINNEKLFF. The V call is TRBV7-9, the J call TRBJ1-4; D remains ambiguous. V was cut by 4 bases and J by 4 bases, with 13 bases left in between. CDR3 length: 15 amino acids. The V gene's germline CDR1 is SEHNR and CDR2 FQNEAQ (reference sequence).